The next 14 T cell receptor beta chains were all read from a single sample in a study of breast tumors, draining lymph nodes, adjacent tissues. TCRdb passed the multiplex PCR reads through MiXCR, listing each CDR3 protein once. The sample carries tens of thousands of distinct CDR3 sequences, 23% recorded once. Sample: breast tumor tissue. All receptors come from a female donor with breast cancer. Some clones in this sample may be carry-over from other donors' samples.

This clonotype has ten or more counts. The chain uses TRBV27 and TRBJ2-7; the match to TRBD2 covers 8 bases. Per germline, CDR1 MNHEY and CDR2 SMNVEV (reference sequence). Losses at the gene ends were 6 bases for V and 5 bases for J; bases not matched to a gene: 12. The CDR3 has 15 residues. CDR3 region: CASRGRGSGIHEQYF. CDR3 nucleotide sequence: TGTGCCAGCAGGGGGAGGGGTAGCGGGATCCACGAGCAGTACTTC.

V gene TRBV19 combines with J gene TRBJ2-3; the D call may be TRBD1 or TRBD2 (5 bases each). Trimming shortened V by 6 bases and J by 2 bases, and 9 bases separated the two germline ends. There are 13 residues in the CDR3. Germline CDR1 reads LNHDA; CDR2 reads SQIVND (reference sequence). The CDR3 DNA reads TGTGCCAGTAGCCCGGGACCCACAGATACGCAGTATTTT. Encoded protein: CASSPGPTDTQYF.

In this sample, this clonotype is medium-sized. The chain uses TRBV20-1 and TRBJ2-7, with TRBD1 matching over 7 bases. Trimming at V came to 2 bases and at J to 6 bases, leaving 7 bases not matched to a gene. CDR3 length equals 13 residues. Germline V gives CDR1 DFQATT, CDR2 SNEGSKA (reference sequence). This chain's CDR3 is CSARSNRGGEQYF. In nucleotides, the CDR3 is TGCAGTGCTAGATCTAACAGGGGTGGCGAGCAGTACTTC.

The V gene is TRBV7-8, the J gene TRBJ2-3; 8 bases map to TRBD2. V dropped 5 bases and J dropped 4; count of bases not matched to a gene: 8. Germline V gene lookup returns CDR1 SGHVS and CDR2 FQNEAQ. This CDR3 has 15 residues. CDR3 protein: CASSQRERRPDTQYF. CDR3 DNA sequence: TGTGCCAGCAGCCAGCGGGAGAGGAGGCCAGATACGCAGTATTTT.

This clonotype was detected ten times or more. V and J are TRBV5-6 and TRBJ2-1; the match to TRBD2 covers 8 bases. V lost 7 bases, J lost 6 bases, and 12 bases stayed unmatched. This CDR3 contains 15 residues. The germline V gene encodes CDR1 SGHDT and CDR2 YYEEEE. In DNA, the CDR3 is TGTGCCAGCTTCCTCGGCGGGACTAGAAGCAATGAGCAGTTCTTC. It is translated as CASFLGGTRSNEQFF.

Worth noting for this clonotype: This may arise from a read error, as a much more abundant clone is one base away. The conserved final phenylalanine or tryptophan is absent from the CDR3, which likely points to a read error. The rearrangement links TRBV9 to TRBJ2-3, with 9 nucleotides matching TRBD2. The germline V gene encodes CDR1 SGDLS and CDR2 YYNGEE. The V and J ends lost 6 bases and 6 bases, in that order; junction bases with no gene match: 8. The CDR3 contains 14 residues. CDR3 nucleotide sequence: TGTGCCAGCACGGGTAGCGGGAGATCTGATACGCAGTATGTT. This translates into CASTGSGRSDTQYV.

This clonotype was seen ten or more times. CDR3 loop: CASSLRRAGESQSTFYF. CDR3 coding DNA: TGTGCCAGCAGCTTACGCAGGGCGGGGGAGTCTCAGTCAACCTTTTACTTC. The V and J genes are TRBV7-6 and TRBJ2-7, with 7 bases aligning to TRBD2. Per the germline V gene, CDR1 is SGHVS and CDR2 is FNYEAQ. Unmatched junction bases numbered 23, after V lost 2 bases and J lost 13 bases. The CDR3 sequence is 17 residues long.

The sample holds many counts of this clonotype. In DNA form, the CDR3 reads TGCAGTGCTAGAGGACAAGATAATTCACCCCTCCACTTT. Protein sequence: CSARGQDNSPLHF. The chain couples TRBV20-1 to TRBJ1-6; D unclear. This CDR3 has 13 amino acids. Deletions cut 1 base from V and 5 bases from J, with 6 bases between. Germline loops: CDR1 DFQATT, CDR2 SNEGSKA (reference sequence).

As to this clonotype: Mismatch with germline at one junction end may stem from a read error. The gene calls are TRBV5-1 and TRBJ1-3; D is undetermined. CDR1 is SGHRS and CDR2 is YFSETQ in the germline V gene. This CDR3 spans 15 amino acids. The DNA of the CDR3 is TGCGCCGGCAGCTTGGAAGGGCTCCCTGGAAACACCATATATTTT. It is translated as CAGSLEGLPGNTIYF.

This clonotype showed up just once. A read error may be the cause here, since a much bigger clone is one base away. The chain couples TRBV14 to TRBJ2-1; D unresolved. Germline CDR1 and CDR2: SGHDN and FVKESK. V was clipped by 3 bases and J by 6 bases, with 6 bases between them. CDR3 size: 12 residues. CDR3 bases: TGTGCCAGCAGCCACGGATGCAATGAGCAGTTCTTC. Its protein is CASSHGCNEQFF.

This clonotype was seen ten or more times. This chain connects TRBV7-6 to TRBJ1-2, with a tentative D call TRBD1 (5 bases). In germline, CDR1 is SGHVS, CDR2 FNYEAQ. V gave up 5 bases and J gave up 4 bases, with 17 bases separating them. CDR3 length: 15 residues. In nucleotides, the CDR3 is TGTGCCAGCAGCCCGGCGGGGAGGGGCACCTATGGCTACACCTTC. It specifies CASSPAGRGTYGYTF.

This clonotype was seen more than once but under ten times. In DNA form, the CDR3 reads TGTGCCAGCAGCTTAGAATTCCAGAGCACAGATACGCAGTATTTT. It translates to CASSLEFQSTDTQYF. The chain recombines TRBV11-2 with TRBJ2-3; D is undetermined. V lost 0 bases and J lost 0, with 7 bases in between. CDR3 length equals 15 residues. CDR1 SGHAT and CDR2 FQNNGV come from the germline V gene.

The table lists this clonotype with many counts. The chain recombines TRBV9 with TRBJ2-3; D is ambiguous. Per germline, CDR1 SGDLS and CDR2 YYNGEE. This CDR3 is 14 amino acids long. Trimming left V 2 bases short and J 1 base short, with 8 bases between. CDR3 DNA sequence: TGTGCCAGCAGCGTGTCAGGACGCACAGATACGCAGTATTTT. Its translation is CASSVSGRTDTQYF.

This clonotype was detected ten times or more. The V and J genes are TRBV29-1 and TRBJ2-5; possibly TRBD1 or TRBD2 for D (6 bases each). V was clipped by 4 bases and J by 4 bases, with 10 bases between them. Germline CDR1 is SQVTM and CDR2 is ANQGSEA. CDR3 length equals 12 residues. The chain's CDR3 is CSVVGGGETQYF. The CDR3 DNA reads as TGCAGCGTTGTGGGGGGCGGAGAGACCCAGTACTTC. Drawing the rest from reference TRBV29-1 and TRBJ2-5, the complete variable domain is SAVISQKPSRDICQRGTSLTIQCQVDSQVTMMFWYRQQPGQSLTLIATANQGSEATYESGFVIDKFPISRPNLTFSTLTVSNMSPEDSSIYLCSVVGGGETQYFGPGTRLLVL.